The 31 T cell receptor beta chains in this list originate from one sample, sequenced in a study of early T cells in non-severe SARS-CoV-2 infection. From the 5' RACE reads, TCRdb called clonotypes with MiXCR, one entry per CDR3 protein. Of some 82,000 distinct CDR3 sequences in the sample, 9.5% to 15% were seen once. Sequencing was performed on whole blood, taken at baseline. These receptors all come from an adult who was a healthcare worker with PCR-confirmed SARS-CoV-2 infection or an uninfected control (not recorded which).

This clonotype was seen many times. The chain is built from TRBV7-9 and TRBJ2-7; the D gene is possibly TRBD2 (6 bases). CDR3 length equals 14 residues. V was cut by 3 bases and J by 5 bases, with 14 bases left in between. Germline V lookup: CDR1 SEHNR, CDR2 FQNEAQ (reference sequence). CDR3: CASSFGTQGHEQYF. In nucleotides, the CDR3 is TGTGCCAGCAGCTTCGGGACTCAAGGCCACGAGCAGTACTTC.

The chain uses TRBV11-2 and TRBJ2-1; D perhaps matches TRBD2 (7 bases). Per the germline V gene, CDR1 is SGHAT and CDR2 is FQNNGV. Between the trimmed V and J ends, which lost 7 bases and 3 bases, there was a span of 28 bases. The CDR3 consists of 19 residues. CDR3 in DNA: TGTGCCAGCACCTCCTTCGGGGGCCGGAGGGGGGGGCACTACAATGAGCAGTTCTTC. It yields the protein CASTSFGGRRGGHYNEQFF. Full variable domain (rest looked up from reference TRBV11-2 and TRBJ2-1): EAGVAQSPRYKIIEKRQSVAFWCNPISGHATLYWYQQILGQGPKLLIQFQNNGVVDDSQLPKDRFSAERLKGVDSTLKIQPAKLEDSAVYLCASTSFGGRRGGHYNEQFFGPGTRLTVL.

By share of the sample, this clonotype is medium-sized. J is TRBJ1-1 and V is TRBV7-3; D not certain. Germline V CDR1 and CDR2: SGHTA, FQGTGA. V shed 7 bases and J shed 1 base, with 13 bases lying between them. CDR3 length: 14 amino acids. The chain's CDR3 is CASTQSAGNTEAFF. CDR3 nucleotide sequence: TGTGCCAGCACCCAATCTGCGGGGAACACTGAAGCTTTCTTT.

The chain combines TRBV19 with TRBJ2-1, with 11 bases aligning to TRBD2. The ends lost 5 bases at V and 8 bases at J; junction bases unmatched: 14. The germline gives CDR1 LNHDA, CDR2 SQIVND (reference sequence). This CDR3 has 17 amino acids. The CDR3 DNA is TGTGCCAGTAGTTTTACTAGCGGGAGCTCCTATAGGGATGAGCAGTTCTTC. Its protein product is CASSFTSGSSYRDEQFF.

The chain carries TRBV10-3 and TRBJ1-1; D is unclear. The V end was cut by 6 bases, the J end by 1 base, with 12 bases between. In germline, CDR1 is ENHRY, CDR2 SYGVKD. The CDR3 contains 14 residues. CDR3 nucleotide sequence: TGTGCCATCAGGCAGAGCCTGAAGAACACTGAAGCTTTCTTT. The encoded protein is CAIRQSLKNTEAFF.

The J gene is TRBJ2-6, the V gene TRBV6-6, with 11 bases that match TRBD1. CDR3 length: 17 residues. CDR1 MNHNY and CDR2 SVGAGI come from the germline V gene (reference sequence). V lost 4 bases and J lost 0; bases outside the gene matches: 2. In nucleotides, the CDR3 is TGTGCCAGCAGTTCCGGGACAGGGGGCTCTGGGGCCAACGTCCTGACTTTC. It translates to CASSSGTGGSGANVLTF.

This rearrangement joins TRBV10-2 to TRBJ2-5; 10 bases line up with TRBD2. V trimming: 0 bases; J trimming: 1 base; junction bases outside the gene matches: 2. CDR3 size: 16 residues. Germline CDR1 and CDR2: WSHSY and SAAADI. The CDR3 DNA reads as TGCGCCAGCAGTGAGTCGGTAGCGGGAGGCCAAGAGACCCAGTACTTC. Protein sequence: CASSESVAGGQETQYF.

This chain joins TRBV5-6 and TRBJ1-5, with D perhaps TRBD1 (5 bases). Trimming took 4 bases from V and 9 from J, leaving 14 bases between them. Germline V gene lookup returns CDR1 SGHDT and CDR2 YYEEEE. The CDR3 has 13 amino acids. The CDR3 loop reads CASSPPQGMPQHF. As DNA, the CDR3 is TGTGCCAGCAGCCCTCCGCAGGGAATGCCCCAGCATTTT.

This clonotype has a count of ten or more. V and J are TRBV27 and TRBJ2-7; 7 bases line up with TRBD1. V gave up 8 bases and J gave up 3 bases; unmatched junction bases: 13. Germline CDR1 and CDR2: MNHEY and SMNVEV (reference sequence). The CDR3 loop spans 15 amino acids. The CDR3 sequence: CASSISGTAIYEQYF. The CDR3, as DNA: TGTGCCAGCTCTATATCTGGGACAGCAATCTACGAGCAGTACTTC.

The chain is built from TRBV24-1 and TRBJ2-3; the match to TRBD2 covers 13 bases. Per the germline V gene, CDR1 is KGHDR and CDR2 is SFDVKD. The CDR3 covers 19 residues. V dropped 6 bases and J dropped 6; count of bases not matched to a gene: 17. The CDR3 reads CATSTFGLAGDTPPDTQYF. In DNA form, the CDR3 reads TGTGCCACCAGTACCTTCGGACTAGCGGGGGATACGCCTCCCGATACGCAGTATTTT.

This clonotype appeared a few times. The V and J genes are TRBV30 and TRBJ2-5, with D tentatively TRBD2 (5 bases). The length of the CDR3 is 12 residues. Germline lookup yields CDR1 GTSNPN and CDR2 SVGIG (reference sequence). V dropped 2 bases and J dropped 5 bases, with 9 bases sitting between them. This chain's CDR3 is CAWSRDTETQYF. The CDR3, as DNA: TGTGCCTGGAGTCGGGATACTGAGACCCAGTACTTC.

This clonotype was observed a few times. The chain is built from TRBV24-1 and TRBJ1-1, with TRBD1 matching over 8 bases. In germline, CDR1 is KGHDR, CDR2 SFDVKD. CDR3 length: 16 amino acids. Unmatched junction bases numbered 7, after V lost 2 bases and J lost 3 bases. As DNA, the CDR3 is TGTGCCACCAGTGATTCGACCAGGGGGCGGGACACTGAAGCTTTCTTT. Protein product: CATSDSTRGRDTEAFF.

This clonotype was detected ten times or more. The chain couples TRBV30 to TRBJ1-1, with 8 bases that match TRBD1. This CDR3 region has 14 residues. Germline values: CDR1 GTSNPN, CDR2 SVGIG (reference sequence). J lost 5 bases, V lost 5 bases, and 10 bases had no gene match. The CDR3 loop reads CAWERQGMGTEAFF. The CDR3 nucleotides are TGTGCCTGGGAAAGACAGGGGATGGGAACTGAAGCTTTCTTT.

This clonotype was counted a few times. The gene calls are TRBV5-1 and TRBJ2-5; no clear D gene. Germline lookup yields CDR1 SGHRS and CDR2 YFSETQ. V dropped 0 bases and J dropped 2 bases, with 14 bases sitting between them. CDR3 length: 16 amino acids. This CDR3 reads CASSLEAGRQQETQYF. In DNA form, the CDR3 reads TGCGCCAGCAGCTTGGAGGCAGGCCGTCAACAAGAGACCCAGTACTTC.

Only a few counts were recorded for this clonotype. This sequence joins TRBV12-2 and TRBJ1-4; TRBD1, as called in the table, went unchecked against the DNA. TRBV12-2 is labeled a pseudogene. The CDR3 consists of 17 residues. DNA of the CDR3: TGTGCAAGTCGCTTCTTATTCTTTCGGGGCGCGATCGAAAAACTGTTTTTT. It codes for CASRFLFFRGAIEKLFF.

This clonotype has at least ten counts. This sequence joins TRBV2 and TRBJ2-7, with D possibly matching TRBD2 (5 bases). V was clipped by 8 bases and J by 2 bases, with 13 bases between them. CDR3 length: 13 residues. Germline loops: CDR1 SNHLY, CDR2 FYNNEI. CDR3 bases: TGTGCCAGCCACGAAGGAGGCCCCTACGAGCAGTACTTC. As protein: CASHEGGPYEQYF.

Comments on this clonotype: At one end the junction does not follow the germline gene, possibly because of a read error. The chain links TRBV3-1 to TRBJ2-1; perhaps TRBD2 as D (5 bases). CDR1 LGHDT and CDR2 YNNKEL come from the germline V gene (reference sequence). CDR3 length: 12 amino acids. CDR3 sequence: CASSQETRALLF. The CDR3 nucleotides are TGTGCCAGCAGCCAAGAAACTAGAGCACTCCTCTTC.

This chain links TRBV19 with TRBJ2-1, with 8 bases lining up with TRBD1. Germline lookup yields CDR1 LNHDA and CDR2 SQIVND (reference sequence). With 1 base clipped from V and 3 bases from J, the junction kept 5 bases outside the gene matches. The CDR3 has 16 amino acids. CDR3 coding DNA: TGTGCCAGTAGTATAGGAAACAGGGGGTTCTACAATGAGCAGTTCTTC. Translated: CASSIGNRGFYNEQFF.

The chain employs TRBV5-4 and TRBJ1-2, with 8 nucleotides matching TRBD1. This CDR3 is built from 14 residues. Germline V gene lookup returns CDR1 SGHNT and CDR2 YYREEE (reference sequence). V lost 4 bases to trimming and J lost 4 bases; unmatched junction nucleotides: 6. The CDR3 nucleotides are TGTGCCAGCAGCCAGGGACAGGAAGCCTATGGCTACACCTTC. Its translation: CASSQGQEAYGYTF.

This clonotype was counted between two and nine times. The chain recombines TRBV5-4 with TRBJ2-5, with 10 bases matching TRBD2. The CDR3 length is 15 residues. With V trimmed by 4 bases and J by 2 bases, 5 bases remained unmatched. The germline CDR1 and CDR2 sequences are SGHNT and YYREEE (reference sequence). Here the CDR3 reads CASSLRTSGQETQYF. The CDR3 region has the DNA TGTGCCAGCAGCCTTAGGACTAGCGGACAAGAGACCCAGTACTTC.

This clonotype was detected ten times or more. The V gene is TRBV27, the J gene TRBJ1-1; 7 bases map to TRBD1. Germline assignment: CDR1 MNHEY and CDR2 SMNVEV (reference sequence). Trimming took 3 bases from V and 8 from J; bases not matched to a gene: 6. This CDR3 contains 13 residues. The CDR3 bases are TGTGCCAGCAGTTTTAGGCAGGGGGGAGAAGCTTTCTTT. It specifies CASSFRQGGEAFF.

CDR3 residues: CASGQGTAYEQYF. Here the CDR3 DNA reads TGTGCTAGTGGCCAGGGGACAGCCTACGAGCAGTACTTC. The chain couples TRBV12-5 to TRBJ2-7; TRBD1 aligns across 7 bases. V was clipped by 6 bases and J by 2 bases; unmatched bases: 4. CDR1 LGHNT and CDR2 FRNRAP come from the germline V gene. The CDR3 consists of 13 residues.

The chain has TRBV27 and TRBJ2-3; no definite D call. V lost 5 bases and J 10 bases, leaving 13 bases between the germline ends. CDR3 size: 12 residues. Germline V CDR1 and CDR2: MNHEY, SMNVEV (reference sequence). The CDR3 sequence: CASSTWRSSQYF. The CDR3 DNA sequence: TGTGCCAGCAGTACTTGGCGCAGTTCGCAGTATTTT.

This clonotype appeared a few times. The V gene is TRBV2, the J gene TRBJ2-2; 7 bases line up with TRBD1. Trimming cost V 9 bases and J 2 bases; bases outside gene matches: 9. CDR3 length: 15 residues. CDR1 is SNHLY and CDR2 is FYNNEI in the germline V gene. CDR3 protein: CASAPGTDNTGELFF. CDR3 sequence (DNA): TGTGCCAGTGCCCCCGGGACAGACAACACCGGGGAGCTGTTTTTT.

The chain joins TRBV5-4 to TRBJ2-3; D remains unclear. From germline, CDR1 is SGHNT and CDR2 YYREEE (reference sequence). The CDR3 is made up of 15 amino acids. V was pared by 0 bases and J by 8 bases, with 16 bases between. CDR3 bases: TGTGCCAGCAGCTTGGGGCAGGCCTTACCCACTACGCAGTATTTT. This translates into CASSLGQALPTTQYF. The full variable domain, with the rest looked up from reference TRBV5-4 and TRBJ2-3, is ETGVTQSPTHLIKTRGQQVTLRCSSQSGHNTVSWYQQALGQGPQFIFQYYREEENGRGNFPPRFSGLQFPNYSSELNVNALELDDSALYLCASSLGQALPTTQYFGPGTRLTVL.

The chain employs TRBV10-3 and TRBJ2-7, with D unclear. The V end lost 6 bases, the J end lost 6 bases, and 12 bases lay between the germline ends. The CDR3 spans 12 residues. Looked up from germline, CDR1 is ENHRY and CDR2 is SYGVKD. This CDR3 reads CAIRSLAFEQYF. CDR3 bases: TGTGCCATCAGGTCCCTTGCCTTCGAGCAGTACTTC.

The V gene is TRBV21-1, the J gene TRBJ2-7; the tabulated D call, TRBD1, remains unverified against the DNA. TRBV21-1 is termed a pseudogene. This CDR3 has 13 residues. As DNA, the CDR3 is TGTGCCAGCAGCCTTCCAAGGGGGTGGGAGCAGTACTTC. Translated: CASSLPRGWEQYF.

The V call is TRBV19, the J call TRBJ2-1; 9 nucleotides align to TRBD2. Germline V gene sequence: CDR1 LNHDA, CDR2 SQIVND (reference sequence). V was clipped by 2 bases and J by 0 bases; unmatched bases: 2. CDR3 length equals 16 residues. CDR3 DNA sequence: TGTGCCAGTAGTATAAATAGCGGGAGCTCCTACAATGAGCAGTTCTTC. It is translated as CASSINSGSSYNEQFF.

The chain has TRBV7-2 and TRBJ1-2; D is ambiguous. This CDR3 has 13 amino acids. From germline, CDR1 is SGHTA and CDR2 FQGNSA. The V and J ends lost 2 bases and 8 bases respectively, with 12 bases between them. The CDR3 DNA sequence: TGTGCCAGCAGCTTATCCACCGTGGCCGGCTACACCTTC. Its protein is CASSLSTVAGYTF.

This clonotype was seen repeatedly, ten times or more. The rearrangement links TRBV20-1 to TRBJ2-2, with D maybe TRBD2 (6 bases). The V gene's germline CDR1 is DFQATT and CDR2 SNEGSKA (reference sequence). Trimming pared 6 bases from V and 8 bases from J, leaving 19 bases between. The CDR3 contains 14 residues. Here the CDR3 reads CSATGEARAGELFF. The CDR3 nucleotides read TGCAGTGCCACGGGAGAGGCCCGGGCGGGGGAGCTGTTTTTT.

The chain employs TRBV5-5 and TRBJ1-2; no clear D. The germline V gene encodes CDR1 SGHKS and CDR2 YYEKEE (reference sequence). The CDR3 runs 13 residues. Trimming took off 4 bases at V and 4 bases at J, with 11 bases between the two ends. The CDR3 DNA follows: TGTGCCAGCAGCCCCCCTGGGAGCTATGGCTACACCTTC. Translation gives CASSPPGSYGYTF.